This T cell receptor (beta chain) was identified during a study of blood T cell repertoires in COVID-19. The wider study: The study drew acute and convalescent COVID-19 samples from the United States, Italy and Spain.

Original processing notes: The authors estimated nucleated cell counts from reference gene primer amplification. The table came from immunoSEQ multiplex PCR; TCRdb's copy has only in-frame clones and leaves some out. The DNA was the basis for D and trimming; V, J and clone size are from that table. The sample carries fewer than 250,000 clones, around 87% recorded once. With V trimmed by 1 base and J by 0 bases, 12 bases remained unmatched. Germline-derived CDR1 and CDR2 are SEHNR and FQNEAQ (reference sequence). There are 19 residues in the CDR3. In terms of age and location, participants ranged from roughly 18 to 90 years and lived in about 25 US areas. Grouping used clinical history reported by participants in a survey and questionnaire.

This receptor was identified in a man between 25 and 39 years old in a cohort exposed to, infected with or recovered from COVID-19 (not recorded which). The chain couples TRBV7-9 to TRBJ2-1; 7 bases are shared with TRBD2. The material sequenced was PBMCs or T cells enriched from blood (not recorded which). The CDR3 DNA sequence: TGTGCCAGCAGCTTAGATACTTGGCGGGAGTCATTCTCCTACAATGAGCAGTTCTTC. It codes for CASSLDTWRESFSYNEQFF.